Below, 19 T cell receptor beta chains from the same sample are listed, as sequenced in a study of Graves' ophthalmopathy and Graves' hyperthyroidism (dated by TCRdb to 2017 to 2018). Sequencing relied on an Illumina HiSeq 2000. For repertoire sequencing, TCR beta CDR3 regions were amplified from RNA transcripts. The first round was an RT-PCR using HTBI primers with the Qiagen OneStep RT-PCR kit, and this first round was followed by a second-round multiplex PCR, then size selection and purification. TCRdb passed the public sequencing reads through fastp at Q25 and MiXCR, retaining productive beta sequences. Rows matching on CDR3 protein sequence are summarized as one entry with the most common DNA and genes. Within this sample are 650,000 to 900,000 distinct CDR3 sequences, with around 40% of them counted one time only. The ten largest clonotypes hold approximately 46% of the sample. Sequencing was done on a sample of peripheral blood. Receptor source: an adult man with Graves' ophthalmopathy.

This clonotype was observed a few times. V is TRBV29-1 and J is TRBJ1-1, with 7 bases identical to TRBD1. The CDR3 consists of 11 residues. Looked up from germline, CDR1 is SQVTM and CDR2 is ANQGSEA. The ends lost 7 bases at V and 3 bases at J; junction bases unmatched: 2. Here the CDR3 DNA reads TGCAGCGGTCAGGGGGACACTGAAGCTTTCTTT. Encoded protein: CSGQGDTEAFF. Based on the CDR3 plus reference TRBV29-1 and TRBJ1-1, the full variable domain is SAVISQKPSRDICQRGTSLTIQCQVDSQVTMMFWYRQQPGQSLTLIATANQGSEATYESGFVIDKFPISRPNLTFSTLTVSNMSPEDSSIYLCSGQGDTEAFFGQGTRLTVV.

This clonotype was detected only a few times. V usage is TRBV7-2 and J usage is TRBJ1-2, with 11 bases that match TRBD1. Germline lookup yields CDR1 SGHTA and CDR2 FQGNSA. Trimming took 10 bases from V and 6 from J; bases not matched to a gene: 13. The CDR3 covers 15 residues. Here the CDR3 reads CATNQDRGRQNGYTF. CDR3 coding DNA: TGTGCCACCAATCAGGACAGGGGGCGTCAGAATGGCTACACCTTC.

J is TRBJ2-5 and V is TRBV11-2, with D possibly matching TRBD2 (6 bases). The germline CDR1 and CDR2 sequences are SGHAT and FQNNGV. V was clipped by 5 bases and J by 0 bases, with 22 bases between them. CDR3 length: 18 residues. The DNA for the CDR3 is TGTGCCAGCAGCCCCCAGACTAGACTGGGGATTCACCAAGAGACCCAGTACTTC. Translating gives CASSPQTRLGIHQETQYF.

This clonotype was counted ten times or more. V gene TRBV10-3 combines with J gene TRBJ1-2, with 11 nucleotides matching TRBD1. The trim removed 8 bases at V and 7 bases at J, leaving 6 bases unmatched. The CDR3 runs 13 residues. In germline, CDR1 is ENHRY, CDR2 SYGVKD. The CDR3 protein is CAIQDRGLFGYTF. CDR3 in DNA: TGTGCCATCCAGGACAGGGGGCTTTTTGGCTACACCTTC.

This chain joins TRBV4-3 and TRBJ2-5; 9 nucleotides agree with TRBD2. Trimming cost V 3 bases and J 2 bases; bases outside gene matches: 4. The CDR3 is 15 amino acids. CDR1 is LGHNA and CDR2 is YSLEER in the germline V gene. CDR3: CASSHLAGKQETQYF. The CDR3 coding sequence is TGCGCCAGCAGCCACCTAGCGGGAAAGCAAGAGACCCAGTACTTC.

The table lists this clonotype with many counts. The CDR3: CASSLSGSWGETQYF. In DNA, the CDR3 is TGTGCCAGCAGCTTAAGCGGGAGTTGGGGAGAGACCCAGTACTTC. The rearrangement uses TRBV7-6 and TRBJ2-5; TRBD2 agrees at 8 bases. The V and J ends lost 2 bases and 4 bases, in that order; junction bases with no gene match: 6. This CDR3 contains 15 residues. CDR1 is SGHVS, CDR2 FNYEAQ, per germline.

Details on this clonotype: One end of the junction fails to match germline, which may point to a read error. The CDR3 protein is CAISESTGSTEAFF. The CDR3 coding sequence is TGTGCCATCAGTGAGTCCACAGGGAGTACTGAAGCTTTCTTT. The J gene is TRBJ1-1, the V gene TRBV2, with a weak D call TRBD1 (6 bases). The CDR3 is 14 amino acids. Germline V lookup: CDR1 SNHLY, CDR2 FYNNEI.

This clonotype was observed a few times. This chain uses TRBV20-1 with TRBJ2-5; 8 bases fit TRBD2. Germline CDR1 DFQATT, CDR2 SNEGSKA (reference sequence). The ends lost 1 base at V and 1 base at J; junction bases unmatched: 2. The CDR3 totals 14 residues. The CDR3 loop is CSARAAGAQETQYF. In nucleotides, the CDR3 is TGCAGTGCTAGAGCAGCGGGGGCCCAAGAGACCCAGTACTTC.

The rearrangement links TRBV25-1 to TRBJ1-1, with D perhaps TRBD1 (6 bases). This CDR3 region has 14 residues. CDR1 MGHDK and CDR2 SYGVNS come from the germline V gene. The CDR3 is CASPRTGARTEAFF. CDR3 bases: TGTGCTAGCCCCCGAACGGGGGCGCGCACTGAAGCTTTCTTT.

This clonotype was counted ten times or more. The chain is built from TRBV12-3 or TRBV12-4 and TRBJ2-5; perhaps D is TRBD1 or TRBD2 (6 bases each). The CDR3 consists of 12 residues. V lost 6 bases and J lost 7, with 12 bases in between. The CDR3 loop is CASSSRGGTQYF. The CDR3 DNA is TGTGCCAGCAGCAGCAGGGGAGGGACCCAGTACTTC.

The V gene is TRBV3-1, the J gene TRBJ1-5; 8 bases are a match to TRBD1. This CDR3 is 14 amino acids long. The V gene's germline CDR1 is LGHDT and CDR2 YNNKEL (reference sequence). J was trimmed by 6 bases and V by 3 bases; bases with no gene match: 4. This CDR3 is CASSQGQVSQPQHF. CDR3 DNA: TGTGCCAGCAGCCAGGGACAGGTGTCTCAGCCCCAGCATTTT. The whole variable domain, remainder taken from reference TRBV3-1 and TRBJ1-5, is DTAVSQTPKYLVTQMGNDKSIKCEQNLGHDTMYWYKQDSKKFLKIMFSYNNKELIINETVPNRFSPKSPDKAHLNLHINSLELGDSAVYFCASSQGQVSQPQHFGDGTRLSIL.

The chain combines TRBV20-1 with TRBJ2-2; 7 nucleotides match TRBD2. V shed 0 bases and J 5 bases; nucleotides not matched to a gene: 6. CDR3 size: 15 residues. Germline assignment: CDR1 DFQATT and CDR2 SNEGSKA (reference sequence). CDR3 sequence: CSARDLEGGTGELFF. The CDR3 DNA is TGCAGTGCTAGAGATCTAGAGGGAGGGACCGGGGAGCTGTTTTTT.

This clonotype has just a few counts. The chain employs TRBV2 and TRBJ2-7, with 9 bases matching TRBD2. This CDR3 has 14 amino acids. Germline CDR1 is SNHLY and CDR2 is FYNNEI. J lost 6 bases, V lost 5 bases, and 8 bases had no gene match. CDR3 in amino acids: CASSFRWTSAEQYF. Here the CDR3 DNA reads TGTGCCAGCAGTTTTCGGTGGACTAGCGCCGAGCAGTACTTC.

The rearrangement uses TRBV10-2 and TRBJ2-5; maybe TRBD1 (6 bases). Germline CDR1 is WSHSY and CDR2 is SAAADI. Trimming cost V 8 bases and J 5 bases, with 9 bases left between them. This CDR3 spans 11 amino acids. In DNA, the CDR3 is TGCGCCAGCCGACAGGTCGAGACCCAGTACTTC. It encodes CASRQVETQYF.

The chain carries TRBV2 and TRBJ1-3; D not resolved. The CDR3 consists of 15 residues. The V end was cut by 6 bases, the J end by 0 bases, with 12 bases between. Germline loops: CDR1 SNHLY, CDR2 FYNNEI. The CDR3 reads CASRRVADSGNTIYF. DNA of the CDR3: TGTGCCAGCAGGCGCGTGGCCGACTCTGGAAACACCATATATTTT.

This clonotype occurred many times. The J gene is TRBJ2-5, the V gene TRBV10-3; 10 nucleotides align to TRBD1. CDR1 and CDR2 (germline): ENHRY, SYGVKD. The CDR3 is made up of 15 amino acids. V lost 0 bases and J lost 5; bases outside the gene matches: 3. The CDR3 nucleotides are TGTGCCATCAGTGAGTCTGGACAGGGGGTGGAGACCCAGTACTTC. Residues: CAISESGQGVETQYF.

This clonotype has ten or more counts. This sequence joins TRBV12-3 or TRBV12-4 and TRBJ2-7; 8 nucleotides match TRBD2. After removal of 5 bases from V and 7 bases from J, the junction contained 7 bases not matched to a gene. This CDR3 has 13 residues. The CDR3: CASSVSGGPEQYF. CDR3 in DNA: TGTGCCAGCAGTGTCAGCGGGGGACCTGAGCAGTACTTC.

The rearrangement links TRBV19 to TRBJ1-2; D possibly corresponds to TRBD1 (5 bases). The V gene lost 6 bases and the J gene lost 2 bases, with 10 bases spanning the gap. Germline CDR1 and CDR2: LNHDA and SQIVND (reference sequence). The CDR3 has 13 amino acids. CDR3 DNA: TGTGCCAGTAGGGTCGGGACGAACTATGGCTACACCTTC. As protein: CASRVGTNYGYTF.

As for this clonotype: Relative to the germline gene, one junction end is altered; a read error may explain this. J is TRBJ2-7 and V is TRBV7-9; D perhaps matches TRBD1 (6 bases). CDR1 and CDR2 (germline): SEHNR, FQNEAQ (reference sequence). The CDR3 loop spans 15 amino acids. CDR3 nucleotides: TGCGCCAGCAGCTTGGGGGCCAGGGCAGACTACGAGCAGTACTTC. Encoded protein: CASSLGARADYEQYF.